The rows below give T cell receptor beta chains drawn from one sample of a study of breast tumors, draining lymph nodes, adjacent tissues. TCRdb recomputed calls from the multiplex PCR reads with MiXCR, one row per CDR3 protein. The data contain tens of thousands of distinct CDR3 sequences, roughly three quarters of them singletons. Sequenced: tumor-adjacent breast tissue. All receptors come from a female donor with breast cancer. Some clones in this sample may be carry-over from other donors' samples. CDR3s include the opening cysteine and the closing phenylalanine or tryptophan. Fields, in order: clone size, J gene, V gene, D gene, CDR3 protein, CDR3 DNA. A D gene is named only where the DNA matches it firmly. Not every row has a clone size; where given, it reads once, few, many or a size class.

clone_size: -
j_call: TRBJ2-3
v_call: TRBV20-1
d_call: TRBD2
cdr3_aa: CSARHTTGGGTDTQYF
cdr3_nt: TGCAGTGCTAGACACACTACGGGAGGGGGGACAGATACGCAGTATTTT

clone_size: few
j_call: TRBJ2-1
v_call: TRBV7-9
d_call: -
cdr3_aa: CASSPRGNSYNEQFF
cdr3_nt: TGTGCCAGCAGCCCTAGAGGGAACTCCTACAATGAGCAGTTCTTC

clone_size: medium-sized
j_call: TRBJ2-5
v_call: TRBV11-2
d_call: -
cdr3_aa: CASSLRASETQYF
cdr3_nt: TGTGCCAGCAGCTTAAGGGCCAGTGAGACCCAGTACTTC

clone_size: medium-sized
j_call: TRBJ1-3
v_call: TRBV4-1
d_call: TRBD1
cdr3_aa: CASSLDRGTGNTIYF
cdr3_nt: TGCGCCAGCAGCCTCGACAGGGGAACTGGAAACACCATATATTTT

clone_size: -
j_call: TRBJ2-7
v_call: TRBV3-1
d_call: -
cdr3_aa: CASSQHPGGGVEQYF
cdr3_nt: TGTGCCAGCAGCCAACATCCGGGTGGGGGTGTCGAGCAGTACTTC

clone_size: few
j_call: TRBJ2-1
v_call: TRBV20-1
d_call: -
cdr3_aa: CSARDRSWGEQFF
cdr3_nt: TGCAGTGCTAGAGATAGGAGTTGGGGTGAGCAGTTCTTC

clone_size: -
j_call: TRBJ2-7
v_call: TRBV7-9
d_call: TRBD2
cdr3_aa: CASSLNGRAYEQYF
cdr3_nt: TGTGCCAGCAGCTTAAACGGGAGGGCCTACGAGCAGTACTTC

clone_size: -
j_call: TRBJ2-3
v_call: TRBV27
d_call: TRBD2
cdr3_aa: CASSFLSGSVTDTQYF
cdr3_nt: TGTGCCAGCAGTTTCCTTAGCGGGAGCGTTACAGATACGCAGTATTTT

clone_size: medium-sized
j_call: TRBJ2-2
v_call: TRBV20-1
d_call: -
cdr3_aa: CSASPLGNTGELFF
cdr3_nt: TGCAGTGCTTCCCCGCTAGGGAACACCGGGGAGCTGTTTTTT

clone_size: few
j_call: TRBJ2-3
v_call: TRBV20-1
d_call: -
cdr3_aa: CSAPPGDTQYF
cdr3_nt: TGCAGTGCCCCACCCGGGGATACGCAGTATTTT

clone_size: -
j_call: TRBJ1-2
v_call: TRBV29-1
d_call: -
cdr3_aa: CSGSGGAGYGYTF
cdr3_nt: TGCAGTGGATCTGGGGGCGCGGGCTATGGCTACACCTTC

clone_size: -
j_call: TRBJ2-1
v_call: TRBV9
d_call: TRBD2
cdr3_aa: CASSVDPPSGVYNEQFF
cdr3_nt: TGTGCCAGCAGCGTAGACCCCCCTAGCGGGGTATACAATGAGCAGTTCTTC

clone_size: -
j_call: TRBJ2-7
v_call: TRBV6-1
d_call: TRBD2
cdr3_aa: CASSEPAGNDYEQYF
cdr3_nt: TGTGCCAGCAGTGAACCAGCGGGAAACGATTACGAGCAGTACTTC

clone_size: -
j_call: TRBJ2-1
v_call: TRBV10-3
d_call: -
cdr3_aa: CAMGSYNEQFF
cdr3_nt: TGTGCCATGGGTTCCTACAATGAGCAGTTCTTC

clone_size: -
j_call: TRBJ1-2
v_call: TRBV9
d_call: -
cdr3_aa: CASSVREVLAGYTF
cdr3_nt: TGTGCCAGCAGCGTAAGGGAAGTCCTCGCCGGCTACACCTTC

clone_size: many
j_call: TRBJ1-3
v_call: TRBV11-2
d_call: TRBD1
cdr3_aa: CASSFPGQGGGSGNTIYF
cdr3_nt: TGTGCCAGCAGCTTCCCGGGACAGGGTGGGGGCTCTGGAAACACCATATATTTT

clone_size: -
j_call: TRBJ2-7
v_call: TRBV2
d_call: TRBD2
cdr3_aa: CASGWAGGGPTYEQYF
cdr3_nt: TGTGCCAGCGGTTGGGCGGGAGGTGGGCCCACCTACGAGCAGTACTTC

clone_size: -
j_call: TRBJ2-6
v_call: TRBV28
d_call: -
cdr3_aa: CASSYGRMGAGANVLTF
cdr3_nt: TGTGCCAGCAGCTATGGACGGATGGGGGCTGGGGCCAACGTCCTGACTTTC

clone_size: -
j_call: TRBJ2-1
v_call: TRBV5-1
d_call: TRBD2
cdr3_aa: CASSLEASGRANEQFF
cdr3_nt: TGTGCCAGCAGCTTAGAGGCTAGCGGGAGGGCGAATGAGCAGTTCTTC

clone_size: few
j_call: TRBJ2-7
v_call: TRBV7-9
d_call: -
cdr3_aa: CASSLGQGFHEQYF
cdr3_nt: TGTGCCAGCAGCTTAGGGCAGGGGTTCCACGAGCAGTACTTC

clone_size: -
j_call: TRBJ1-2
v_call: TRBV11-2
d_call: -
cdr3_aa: CASSLGGPGAGLGGYGYTF
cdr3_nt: TGTGCCAGCAGCTTAGGGGGGCCCGGAGCAGGGTTAGGCGGCTATGGCTACACCTTC

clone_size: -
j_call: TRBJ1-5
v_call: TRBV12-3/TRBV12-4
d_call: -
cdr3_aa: CASSETQNQPQHF
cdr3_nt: TGTGCCAGCAGTGAGACACAGAATCAGCCCCAGCATTTT

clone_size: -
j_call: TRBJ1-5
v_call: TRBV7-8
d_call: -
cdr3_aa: CASSRDRVPNQPQHF
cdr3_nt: TGTGCCAGCAGTAGAGACCGGGTCCCCAATCAGCCCCAGCATTTT

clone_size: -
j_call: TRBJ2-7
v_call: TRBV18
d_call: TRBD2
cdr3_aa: CASSPSGSYEQYF
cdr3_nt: TGTGCCAGCTCACCTAGCGGGAGTTACGAGCAGTACTTC

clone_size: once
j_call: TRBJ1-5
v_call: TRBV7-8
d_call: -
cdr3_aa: CASSPRSFIHQPQHF
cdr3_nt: TGTGCCAGCAGCCCGAGGTCCTTCATCCATCAGCCCCAGCATTTT

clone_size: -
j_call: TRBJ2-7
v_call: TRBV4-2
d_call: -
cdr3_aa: CASSQVGVYEQYF
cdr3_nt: TGTGCCAGCAGCCAAGTGGGGGTCTACGAGCAGTACTTC

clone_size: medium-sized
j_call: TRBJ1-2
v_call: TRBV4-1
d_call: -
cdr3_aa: CASSQEGANYGYTF
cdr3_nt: TGCGCCAGCAGCCAAGAGGGGGCTAACTATGGCTACACCTTC

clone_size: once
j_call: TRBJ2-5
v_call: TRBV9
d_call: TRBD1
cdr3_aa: CASSVEGALQETQYF
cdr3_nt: TGTGCCAGCAGCGTAGAGGGGGCGCTTCAAGAGACCCAGTACTTC

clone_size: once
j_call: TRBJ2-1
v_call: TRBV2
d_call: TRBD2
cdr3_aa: CASSGPGGNEQFF
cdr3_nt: TGTGCCAGCAGTGGCCCGGGGGGCAATGAGCAGTTCTTC